This T cell receptor (beta chain) was sequenced for a study of neurological immune-mediated disorders. In TCRdb, the 5' RACE reads were re-called with MiXCR into one record per CDR3 protein. The sample has about 45,000 distinct CDR3 sequences; roughly 12% are singletons. The CDR3 extends over 14 amino acids. CDR1 and CDR2 (germline): SGHRS, YFSETQ. Trimming removed 6 bases from V and 2 bases from J, with 14 bases in between. This clonotype was recorded many times. Noted time point: longitudinal time-point 3. The sequenced material came from PBMCs. This TCR came from a man aged 25 to 40 in good health. The chain links TRBV5-1 to TRBJ1-1; D may be TRBD1 (6 bases). This chain's CDR3 is CASNPGTPNTEAFF. CDR3 bases: TGCGCCAGCAACCCAGGGACACCCAACACTGAAGCTTTCTTT. Looking up the rest from reference TRBV5-1 and TRBJ1-1 gives the full variable domain: KAGVTQTPRYLIKTRGQQVTLSCSPISGHRSVSWYQQTPGQGLQFLFEYFSETQRNKGNFPGRFSGRQFSNSRSEMNVSTLELGDSALYLCASNPGTPNTEAFFGQGTRLTVV.